This T cell receptor beta chain was sequenced for a study of T cell responses to AZD1222 COVID-19 vaccine. Measured with immunoSEQ multiplex PCR; TCRdb has only the in-frame clones, and not every one. The sample holds roughly 95,000 clones, roughly 88% seen once. The CDR3 length is 13 residues. Germline CDR1 is SGHDN and CDR2 is FVKESK. Trimming shortened V by 0 bases and J by 7 bases, and 7 bases separated the two germline ends. This clone has a handful of counts. What it binds is not known. General study findings and limits: Once two AZD1222 doses were given, Spike-specific TCR breadth and depth went up.

This TCR was sampled from an adult in good health. This specimen consisted of peripheral blood, obtained on day 0 of AZD1222 vaccination. The genes are TRBV14 and TRBJ1-5, with D perhaps TRBD1 (6 bases). The CDR3 region is CASSQDQGQPQHF. For the CDR3, the DNA is TGTGCCAGCAGCCAAGATCAGGGGCAGCCCCAGCATTTT. Filled out from reference TRBV14 and TRBJ1-5, the complete variable domain reads EAGVTQFPSHSVIEKGQTVTLRCDPISGHDNLYWYRRVMGKEIKFLLHFVKESKQDESGMPNNRFLAERTGGTYSTLKVQPAELEDSGVYFCASSQDQGQPQHFGDGTRLSIL.